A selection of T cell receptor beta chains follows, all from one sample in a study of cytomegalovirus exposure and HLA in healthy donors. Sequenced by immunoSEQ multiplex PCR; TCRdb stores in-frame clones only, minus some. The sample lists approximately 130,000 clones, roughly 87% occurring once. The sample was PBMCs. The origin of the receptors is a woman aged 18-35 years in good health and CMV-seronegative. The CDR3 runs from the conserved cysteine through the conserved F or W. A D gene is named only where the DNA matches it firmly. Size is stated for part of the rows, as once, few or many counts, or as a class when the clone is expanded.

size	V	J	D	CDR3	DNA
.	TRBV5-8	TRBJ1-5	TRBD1	CASNLGTGVQPQHF	TGTGCCAGCAACCTTGGGACAGGGGTCCAGCCCCAGCATTTT
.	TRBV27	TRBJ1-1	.	CASGALQGYTEAFF	TGTGCCAGCGGCGCCCTACAGGGTTACACTGAAGCTTTCTTT
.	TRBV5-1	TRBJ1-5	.	CASSLEDSSRQPQHF	TGCGCCAGCAGCTTGGAGGACAGTTCGCGTCAGCCCCAGCATTTT
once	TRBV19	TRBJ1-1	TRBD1	CASGWTGVNTEAFF	TGTGCCAGTGGGTGGACAGGGGTGAACACTGAAGCTTTCTTT
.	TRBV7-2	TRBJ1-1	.	CASSRHHPQGTLGNTEAFF	TGTGCCAGCAGTCGTCATCACCCCCAGGGGACCCTGGGGAACACTGAAGCTTTCTTT
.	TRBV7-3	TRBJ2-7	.	CASSPAGPSYEQYF	TGTGCCAGCAGCCCCGCGGGGCCCTCCTACGAGCAGTACTTC
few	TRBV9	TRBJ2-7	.	CAGKEGGTVPYEQYF	TGTGCCGGTAAGGAGGGGGGGACGGTCCCCTACGAGCAGTACTTC
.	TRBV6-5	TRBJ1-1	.	CASREGERWTEAFF	TGTGCCAGCAGGGAGGGCGAGCGGTGGACTGAAGCTTTCTTT
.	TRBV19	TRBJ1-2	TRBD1	CASSITGGAERYGYTF	TGTGCCAGTAGTATAACAGGGGGTGCCGAGAGGTATGGCTACACCTTC
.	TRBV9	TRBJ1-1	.	CASSVGNTFTGGYTEAFF	TGTGCCAGCAGCGTCGGAAATACTTTCACGGGAGGATACACTGAAGCTTTCTTT
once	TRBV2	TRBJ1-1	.	CVEREGMDTEAFF	TGTGTCGAACGGGAGGGTATGGACACTGAAGCTTTCTTT
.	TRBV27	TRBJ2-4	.	CASSLVGQLRGSQYF	TGTGCCAGCAGTTTAGTGGGACAACTAAGGGGCAGTCAGTACTTC
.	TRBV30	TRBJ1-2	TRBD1	CAWSFRTGGATDGYTF	TGTGCCTGGAGTTTCCGGACAGGGGGCGCAACGGATGGCTACACCTTC
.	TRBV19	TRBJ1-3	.	CASSIQWRATIYF	TGTGCCAGTAGTATCCAATGGCGGGCCACCATATATTTT
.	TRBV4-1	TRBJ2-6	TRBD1	CASSQVVGTGSPGANVLTF	TGCGCCAGCAGCCAAGTAGTAGGGACAGGGTCTCCTGGGGCCAACGTCCTGACTTTC
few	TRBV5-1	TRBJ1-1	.	CASTLDRTPGTEAFF	TGCGCCAGCACTCTGGACAGAACCCCCGGGACTGAAGCTTTCTTT
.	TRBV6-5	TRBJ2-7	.	CASSLHTGTSFYEQYF	TGTGCCAGCAGTTTACATACCGGGACAAGTTTCTACGAGCAGTACTTC
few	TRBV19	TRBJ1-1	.	CASSDQLLNTEAFF	TGTGCCAGTAGTGATCAACTACTGAACACTGAAGCTTTCTTT
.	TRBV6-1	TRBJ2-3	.	CASSGRDSTDTQYF	TGTGCCAGCAGTGGCCGGGACTCCACAGATACGCAGTATTTT
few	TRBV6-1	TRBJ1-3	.	CASSDPTGFGNTIYF	TGTGCCAGCAGTGACCCTACAGGGTTCGGAAACACCATATATTTT
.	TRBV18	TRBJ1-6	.	CASSLVMGTGTSNSPLHF	TGTGCCAGCTCACTGGTGATGGGTACCGGGACTAGTAATTCACCCCTCCACTTT
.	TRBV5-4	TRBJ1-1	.	CASSHGGRNTEAFF	TGTGCCAGCAGCCACGGGGGAAGGAACACTGAAGCTTTCTTT
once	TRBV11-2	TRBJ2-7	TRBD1	CASSSGTGGTYEQYF	TGTGCCAGCAGCTCGGGGACAGGGGGCACCTACGAGCAGTACTTC
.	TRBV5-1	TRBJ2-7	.	CASSLVAAGLEKQYF	TGCGCCAGCAGCTTGGTAGCAGCTGGCTTAGAGAAGCAGTACTTC
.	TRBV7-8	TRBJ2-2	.	CASSLSGPGMAGELFF	TGTGCCAGCAGCTTATCTGGGCCGGGAATGGCCGGGGAGCTGTTTTTT
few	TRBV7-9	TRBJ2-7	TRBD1	CASSPIWTGVNEQYF	TGTGCCAGCAGCCCCATCTGGACAGGGGTTAACGAGCAGTACTTC
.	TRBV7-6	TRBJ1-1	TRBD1	CASSRYRGTEAFF	TGTGCCAGCAGCCGGTACAGGGGAACTGAAGCTTTCTTT
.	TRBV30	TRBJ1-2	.	CAWIGAFGENYGYTF	TGTGCCTGGATAGGGGCATTCGGAGAAAACTATGGCTACACCTTC
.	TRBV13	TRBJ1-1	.	CASSLGIGAFATTEAFF	TGTGCCAGCAGCTTAGGCATAGGGGCCTTTGCCACCACTGAAGCTTTCTTT
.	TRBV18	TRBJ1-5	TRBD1	CASSPREQGSNQPQHF	TGTGCCAGCTCACCACGAGAACAGGGGAGCAATCAGCCCCAGCATTTT
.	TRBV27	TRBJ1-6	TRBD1	CASSLKPGQLGSPLHF	TGTGCCAGCAGTTTAAAGCCGGGACAGCTGGGTTCACCCCTCCACTTT
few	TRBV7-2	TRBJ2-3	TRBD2	CASSTSGGRDTQYF	TGTGCCAGCAGCACTAGCGGGGGTCGAGATACGCAGTATTTT
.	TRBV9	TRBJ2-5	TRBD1	CASSAIGTAGETQYF	TGTGCCAGCAGCGCTATTGGGACAGCCGGAGAGACCCAGTACTTC
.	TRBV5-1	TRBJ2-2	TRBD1	CASSGDRLNTGELFF	TGCGCCAGCAGCGGGGACAGGTTGAACACCGGGGAGCTGTTTTTT
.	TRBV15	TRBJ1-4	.	CATSRDRSEKLFF	TGTGCCACCAGCCGCGACAGGAGCGAAAAACTGTTTTTT
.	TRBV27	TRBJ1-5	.	CASAHGADNQPQHF	TGTGCCAGCGCTCATGGGGCCGACAATCAGCCCCAGCATTTT
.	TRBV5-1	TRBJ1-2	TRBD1	CASSLARDRGYYGYTF	TGCGCCAGCAGCTTGGCCCGGGACAGGGGATACTATGGCTACACCTTC
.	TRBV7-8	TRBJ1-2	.	CASSFDRSNYGYTF	TGTGCCAGCAGCTTCGACAGGTCGAACTATGGCTACACCTTC
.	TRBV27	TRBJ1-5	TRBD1	CASSFSPGQRNQPQHF	TGTGCCAGCAGTTTCTCACCGGGACAGCGCAATCAGCCCCAGCATTTT
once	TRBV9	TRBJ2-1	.	CASSVAASAARNEQFF	TGTGCCAGCAGCGTAGCCGCTAGCGCCGCCCGCAATGAGCAGTTCTTC
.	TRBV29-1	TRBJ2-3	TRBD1	CSAPDRVRTDTQYF	TGCAGCGCACCGGACAGGGTCCGTACAGATACGCAGTATTTT
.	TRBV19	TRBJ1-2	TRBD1	CASSTPDRAVAGYTF	TGTGCCAGTAGTACGCCGGACAGGGCTGTGGCTGGCTACACCTTC
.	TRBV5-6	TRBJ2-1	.	CASSSGTRSRFEQFF	TGTGCCAGCAGCTCCGGGACTCGGAGCAGGTTTGAGCAGTTCTTC